One sample yielded the 10 T cell receptor beta chains listed below, sequenced in a study of T cells in Graves' hyperthyroidism and ophthalmopathy. The investigators amplified TCR beta CDR3 regions from RNA transcripts. The TCR CDR3 first-round RT-PCR relied on the HTBI primer set. MiXCR, applied by TCRdb to the multiplex PCR reads, yields one record per CDR3 protein. Altogether around 600,000 distinct CDR3 sequences are present, over 12% being singletons, with the ten largest covering less than 9%. Sequencing was done on a sample of blood. These receptors originate from a woman under 30 with Graves' ophthalmopathy.

This clonotype was detected ten times or more. V is TRBV2 and J is TRBJ1-1; D not certain. The CDR3 consists of 11 residues. Trimming removed 7 bases from V and 8 bases from J, with 11 bases in between. The germline V gene encodes CDR1 SNHLY and CDR2 FYNNEI. The chain's CDR3 is CASTLLVEAFF. DNA of the CDR3: TGTGCCAGCACCCTACTTGTGGAAGCTTTCTTT.

The table lists this clonotype with many counts. The chain recombines TRBV7-9 with TRBJ2-7; 12 nucleotides match TRBD1. Losses at the gene ends were 4 bases for V and 9 bases for J; bases not matched to a gene: 7. CDR1 is SEHNR and CDR2 is FQNEAQ in the germline V gene (reference sequence). The CDR3 is 14 amino acids. CDR3 DNA: TGTGCCAGCAGCTCCCGGGACAGGGGGCTTGTGCAGTACTTC. Translated, it gives CASSSRDRGLVQYF. The variable domain in full, with the rest retrieved from reference TRBV7-9 and TRBJ2-7, is DTGVSQNPRHKITKRGQNVTFRCDPISEHNRLYWYRQTLGQGPEFLTYFQNEAQLEKSRLLSDRFSAERPKGSFSTLEIQRTEQGDSAMYLCASSSRDRGLVQYFGPGTRLTVT.

This clonotype occurred many times. V and J are TRBV19 and TRBJ2-1; D is possibly TRBD2 (7 bases). Germline V gene lookup returns CDR1 LNHDA and CDR2 SQIVND (reference sequence). V was cut by 4 bases and J by 10 bases, with 14 bases left in between. The CDR3 sequence is 13 residues long. The CDR3 reads CASSRQELAEQFF. The CDR3 DNA sequence: TGTGCCAGTAGTAGACAGGAACTAGCGGAGCAGTTCTTC.

This chain joins TRBV4-2 and TRBJ2-3; D not resolved. V lost 0 bases and J lost 2, with 12 bases in between. The CDR3 is made up of 16 amino acids. Germline V gives CDR1 LGHNA, CDR2 YNFKEQ. The DNA for the CDR3 is TGTGCCAGCAGCCAAGATCGCACGCCAGTCACAGATACGCAGTATTTT. Encoded protein: CASSQDRTPVTDTQYF.

This clonotype has only a few counts. V usage is TRBV2 and J usage is TRBJ1-6, with D unclear. This CDR3 spans 13 amino acids. The V gene lost 5 bases and the J gene lost 9 bases, with 11 bases spanning the gap. CDR1 SNHLY and CDR2 FYNNEI come from the germline V gene. CDR3 protein: CASSIGRSSPLHF. The DNA for the CDR3 is TGTGCCAGCAGTATTGGCCGGTCTTCACCCCTCCACTTT.

This chain links TRBV20-1 with TRBJ2-5; D possibly corresponds to TRBD2 (6 bases). Germline V gene lookup returns CDR1 DFQATT and CDR2 SNEGSKA (reference sequence). The CDR3 runs to 16 residues. V was cut by 2 bases and J by 5 bases, with 21 bases left in between. The CDR3 DNA sequence: TGCAGTGCTAGACCCCGATGGGGGGAGTTGATGGAGACCCAGTACTTC. Protein: CSARPRWGELMETQYF.

Points on this clonotype: Since a much larger clone is just one base distant, this may be a read error. V is TRBV30 and J is TRBJ1-2; maybe TRBD1 (6 bases). The V gene's germline CDR1 is GTSNPN and CDR2 SVGIG (reference sequence). The CDR3 has 14 amino acids. The V end was cut by 3 bases, the J end by 3 bases, with 14 bases between. Here the CDR3 DNA reads TGTGCCTGGAGGGAAACAGGGTTTCACTATGGCTACACCTTC. This translates into CAWRETGFHYGYTF.

This clonotype showed up just a few times. The J gene is TRBJ2-1, the V gene TRBV24-1; TRBD2 aligns across 10 bases. This CDR3 has 18 residues. The V and J ends lost 9 bases and 8 bases, in that order; junction bases with no gene match: 21. The germline CDR1 and CDR2 sequences are KGHDR and SFDVKD. CDR3 nucleotide sequence: TGTGCCACCCGCCAAGGGGAGGGACCGGGACTAGCGTGCGATGAGCAGTTCTTC. It yields the protein CATRQGEGPGLACDEQFF.

The chain employs TRBV20-1 and TRBJ2-7, with D hard to call. Trimming took 0 bases from V and 5 from J, leaving 14 bases between them. This CDR3 has 14 amino acids. The germline V gene encodes CDR1 DFQATT and CDR2 SNEGSKA (reference sequence). CDR3 nucleotides: TGCAGTGCTAGAGATGTGTGGACCCGGAACGAGCAGTACTTC. This codes for CSARDVWTRNEQYF.

To note about this clonotype: With a much larger clone just one base away, this may be a read error. The rearrangement uses TRBV20-1 and TRBJ2-1; TRBD2 aligns across 7 bases. The CDR3 consists of 14 residues. From germline, CDR1 is DFQATT and CDR2 SNEGSKA (reference sequence). CDR3 coding DNA: TGCAGTGCTTCCCTAGCGGTTTCGTACAATGAGCAGTCCTTC. As protein: CSASLAVSYNEQSF.